This entry features one T cell receptor (beta chain) sequence. Its antigen is currently unknown. These data come from a study of vaccination effects on CD4 cells after COVID-19. Study overall: Every participant took two doses of the BNT162b2 or mRNA-1273 vaccine. Broader study findings: Late post-vaccination samples showed marked contraction of infection- and vaccine-induced clones. Small numbers of convalescent patients limited the study. It also lacked early post-infection timepoints.

Profiled with immunoSEQ multiplex PCR; TCRdb holds only in-frame clones, not every one. The data show tens of thousands of clones, more than 70% seen once. ViraFEST assay sequencing came after antigen-specific CD4+ T cells were expanded with viral peptide pools. Subsequent to a culture period of 10 to 11 days, CD4+ T cells were isolated. Vaccinees lacked prior SARS-CoV-2 infection and tested negative for nucleocapsid antibodies. IL-2 medium was substituted for half the medium on days 3 and 7. The starting material was CD4+ T cells from PBMCs cultured with HCoV-NL63 spike peptides, obtained before COVID-19 vaccination. This receptor was obtained from a human donor who received a COVID-19 vaccine.

CDR3 amino acids: CATSKKSVITDTQYF. CDR3 DNA: TGTGCCACCAGCAAAAAAAGCGTTATCACAGATACGCAGTATTTT. The chain is built from TRBV15 and TRBJ2-3, with D hard to call. Germline V gene sequence: CDR1 LNHNV, CDR2 YYDKDF (reference sequence). V was trimmed by 4 bases and J by 2 bases, leaving 13 bases between them. The CDR3 sequence is 15 residues long. The full variable domain, with the rest looked up from reference TRBV15 and TRBJ2-3, is DAMVIQNPRYQVTQFGKPVTLSCSQTLNHNVMYWYQQKSSQAPKLLFHYYDKDFNNEADTPDNFQSRRPNTSFCFLDIRSPGLGDTAMYLCATSKKSVITDTQYFGPGTRLTVL.